This T cell receptor (beta chain) was found in a study of blood T cell repertoires in COVID-19 (dated by TCRdb to between 2020 and 2021). In terms of the full investigation: Samples covering the acute and convalescent phases of COVID-19 were provided by collaborators in the United States, Italy and Spain. Samples came from the ongoing ImmuneRACE study (first 160 participants) plus 1,254 subjects from 6 global collaborators. The material from the prospective study consisted of cDNA or gDNA derived from T cells, B-cell-depleted T cells, or PBMCs. Where available, HLA class I and class II types were obtained from metadata supplied by the sample provider rather than from assay-based typing. The dataset comprised deeply sampled blood TCRbeta repertoires from subjects exposed to, actively infected with, or recovered from COVID-19. Sample metadata almost always included a de-identified subject ID, COVID-19 status, age in years and sex. The repertoires were released in a freely available public database meant as a resource for research on the immune response to SARS-CoV-2. General findings and caveats noted by the study authors: Clinical and demographic metadata were provided uncurated, with the amount varying by source and participant.

Concerning this clone itself: This receptor's antigen is unknown. No much larger clone exists at a distance of one base, and base qualities are not known.

CDR1 and CDR2 (KGHSY, FQNENV) derive from the germline V gene. V is pruned by 4 bases and J by 4 bases, leaving 8 bases of the junction without a gene match. The CDR3 runs 15 amino acids, cysteine and phenylalanine included. The retained sequence is limited to the CDR3, 45 bases, with the frame set at the first base. TCRbeta CDR3 regions were amplified from genomic DNA by means of the immunoSEQ Assay, a bias-controlled multiplex PCR. As for how the authors treated the data: Nucleated cell counts per sample were estimated from amplification of reference gene primers within the assay. To quantify the absolute abundance of each unique TCRbeta CDR3 rearrangement, sequence reads were collapsed and filtered. Productive Simpson clonality was computed per sample as the square root of Simpson's diversity index over productive rearrangements. TCRdb's version of the immuneACCESS table is confined to in-frame rearrangements and falls short of the full clone set. An unresolved V gene accounts for under half of the shortfall where checked; the remainder is of unknown origin. V, J and clone size are those of that table, while D and trimming were read from the DNA. This sample holds about 200,000 clones; 82% were observed only once. The ten largest clones take up around 6.9% of the sample.

Whole blood was collected in K2EDTA tubes by collaborating institutions according to the institutions' own protocols. Collaborator samples were shipped for TCRbeta analysis as frozen whole blood, isolated PBMCs, or DNA extracted from either sample type. The TCR comes from a human donor with acute or convalescent COVID-19. The donor label of this sample is uncertain. The receptor chain draws on TRBV16 and TRBJ2-7, with 9 junctional bases fitting TRBD1. Sequencing input: peripheral blood. Here is the DNA: TGTGCCAGCAGCCTTCCGGGACAGGGAATTTACGAGCAGTACTTC. This gives the protein CASSLPGQGIYEQYF.